The present T cell receptor (beta chain) was sequenced within a study of OX40 agonist ivuxolimab in advanced cancers. Turning to the overall study: Ivuxolimab, which targeted the costimulatory receptor OX40 (CD134), was an agonistic, fully human IgG2 monoclonal antibody. The monotherapy dose-escalation portion (N ≈ 50 patients) of the phase I ivuxolimab trial is reported in the paper. Patients were allowed to have had prior anti-PD-1, anti-PD-L1 or anti-CTLA-4 therapy, and around two fifths of the dose-escalation patients had been treated with checkpoint inhibitors. Of the 50 to 55 patients in dose escalation, 19 had hepatocellular carcinoma, about 15 had melanoma, 9 had renal cell carcinoma and 9 had head and neck cancer. Intravenous ivuxolimab was administered to patients every 2 weeks at six dose levels: 0.01, 0.1, 0.3, 1.5, 3 and 10 mg/kg. Partial responses were achieved by three dose-escalation patients, of whom one had hepatocellular carcinoma and two had cutaneous melanoma. In the dose-escalation cohort, approximately 83% of patients were male, and the mean age was roughly 56 years with a range of roughly 20 to 80. Peripheral TCRbeta sequencing aimed to test whether ivuxolimab altered TCR sequence diversity and caused clonal T-cell expansion. Summary of the overall study and its limitations: Clonal expansion of both CD4+ and CD8+ blood T cells was observed from baseline to week 6 at doses 0.1 to 3.0 mg/kg. After ivuxolimab, expanded clones were on average more numerous among CD8+ T cells than among CD4+ T cells. The antigen specificity of the clonally expanded peripheral T cells was not determined. In the 0.1-3.0 mg/kg groups, partial responders were among the patients with the lowest normalized peripheral clonal expansion, particularly in CD8+ T cells. Low levels of normalized T-cell clonal expansion were also seen in some nonresponding patients.

V drops 8 bases and J drops 0 bases, leaving 7 bases in between. For CDR1 and CDR2, the germline V gene (reference sequence) lists SEHNR and FQNEAQ. Including cysteine and phenylalanine, the CDR3 has 12 amino acids. Only CDR3 DNA is held: 36 bases, read in frame from base 1. To sequence the TCRbeta CDR3 region, genomic DNA was isolated from the sorted cells. The immunoSEQ Assay was used for sequencing of TCRbeta CDR3 regions. TCRdb stores this immuneACCESS table with in-frame sequences only. Part of the clones is absent; in the studies checked, under half of the shortfall reflects unresolved V genes, and no reason is known for the rest. The sample yields around 58,000 clones; 80% to 90% were counted once. The ten largest clones take up approximately 1.5% of the sample. The trial excluded patients who had a history of autoimmune disease or were on systemic immunosuppression. Peripheral blood for TCR sequencing was collected from all dose cohorts at baseline, on cycle 4 day 1, and on cycle 7 day 1. The samples were taken from a phase I, first-in-human, multicenter, open-label dose-escalation trial of ivuxolimab. The trial enrolled adults with locally advanced or metastatic head and neck squamous cell, hepatocellular, melanoma or renal cell carcinoma. CD4+ and CD8+ T cells were sorted separately from peripheral blood before TCR sequencing.

As to this clone: Its specific antigen is unknown. Per-base quality was not reported, and no clone a single base away is much larger than it.

Sequenced material: CD4+ or CD8+ T cells sorted from blood, taken in a trial of the OX40 agonist ivuxolimab. The chain couples TRBV7-9 to TRBJ1-1; no D gene can be assigned with confidence. This clonotype was obtained from an adult with an advanced solid tumor such as melanoma, head and neck, liver or kidney cancer. The sequenced DNA: TGTGCCAGCTTCGGGTTGAACACTGAAGCTTTCTTT. Its protein product is CASFGLNTEAFF.